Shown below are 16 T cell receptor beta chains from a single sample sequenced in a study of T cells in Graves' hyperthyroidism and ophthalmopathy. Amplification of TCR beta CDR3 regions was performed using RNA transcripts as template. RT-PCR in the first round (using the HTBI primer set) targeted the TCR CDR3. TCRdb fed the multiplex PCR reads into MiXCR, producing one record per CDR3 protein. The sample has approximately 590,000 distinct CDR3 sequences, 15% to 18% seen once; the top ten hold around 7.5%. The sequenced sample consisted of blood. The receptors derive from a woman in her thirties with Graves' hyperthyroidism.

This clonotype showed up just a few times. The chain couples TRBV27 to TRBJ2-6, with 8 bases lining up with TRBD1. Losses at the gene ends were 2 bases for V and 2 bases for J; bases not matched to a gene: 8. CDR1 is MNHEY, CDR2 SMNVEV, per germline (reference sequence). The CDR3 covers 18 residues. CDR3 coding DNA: TGTGCCAGCAGTTTAACGGCCAGGGGGCTAACTGGGGCCAACGTCCTGACTTTC. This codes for CASSLTARGLTGANVLTF.

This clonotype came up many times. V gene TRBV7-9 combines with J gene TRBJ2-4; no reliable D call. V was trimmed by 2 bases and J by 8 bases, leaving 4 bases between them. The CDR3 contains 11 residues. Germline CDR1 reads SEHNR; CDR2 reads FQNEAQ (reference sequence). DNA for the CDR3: TGTGCCAGCAGCTTATCGGACATTCAGTACTTC. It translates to CASSLSDIQYF.

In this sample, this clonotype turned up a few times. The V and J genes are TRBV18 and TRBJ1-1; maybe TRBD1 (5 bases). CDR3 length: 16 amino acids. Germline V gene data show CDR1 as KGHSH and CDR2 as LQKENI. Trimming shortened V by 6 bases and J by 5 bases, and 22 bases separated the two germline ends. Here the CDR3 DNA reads TGTGCCAGCTCGCCGGGACGACCCTCGGAGTGGACTGAAGCTTTCTTT. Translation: CASSPGRPSEWTEAFF.

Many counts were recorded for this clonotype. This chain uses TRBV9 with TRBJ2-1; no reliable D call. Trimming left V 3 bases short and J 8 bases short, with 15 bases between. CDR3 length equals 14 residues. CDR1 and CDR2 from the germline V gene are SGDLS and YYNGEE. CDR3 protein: CASSAEPTWDEQFF. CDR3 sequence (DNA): TGTGCCAGCAGCGCCGAACCGACCTGGGATGAGCAGTTCTTC.

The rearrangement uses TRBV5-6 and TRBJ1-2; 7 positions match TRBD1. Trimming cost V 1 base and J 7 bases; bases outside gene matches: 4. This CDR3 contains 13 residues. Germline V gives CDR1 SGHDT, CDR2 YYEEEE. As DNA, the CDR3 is TGTGCCAGCAGCTTGCGCAGGGGGTTTGGCTACACCTTC. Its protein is CASSLRRGFGYTF.

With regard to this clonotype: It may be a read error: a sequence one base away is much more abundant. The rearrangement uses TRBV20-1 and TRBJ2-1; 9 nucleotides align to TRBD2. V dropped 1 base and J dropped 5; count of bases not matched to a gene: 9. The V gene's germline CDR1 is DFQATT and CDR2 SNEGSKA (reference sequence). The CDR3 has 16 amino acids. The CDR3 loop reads CSARAPLAGPHNEQFF. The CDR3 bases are TGCAGTGCTAGAGCCCCCCTAGCGGGACCCCACAATGAGCAGTTCTTC.

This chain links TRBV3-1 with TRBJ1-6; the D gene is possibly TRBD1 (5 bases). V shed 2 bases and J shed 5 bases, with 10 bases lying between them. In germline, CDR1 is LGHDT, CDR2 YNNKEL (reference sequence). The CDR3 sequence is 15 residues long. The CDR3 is CASSQSGGNNSPLHF. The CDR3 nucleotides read TGTGCCAGCAGCCAAAGCGGGGGAAATAATTCACCCCTCCACTTT. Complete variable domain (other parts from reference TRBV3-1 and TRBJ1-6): DTAVSQTPKYLVTQMGNDKSIKCEQNLGHDTMYWYKQDSKKFLKIMFSYNNKELIINETVPNRFSPKSPDKAHLNLHINSLELGDSAVYFCASSQSGGNNSPLHFGNGTRLTVT.

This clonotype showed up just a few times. The CDR3 loop is CASSTTGSNEKLFF. CDR3 DNA: TGTGCCAGTAGTACGACAGGGAGTAATGAAAAACTGTTTTTT. The J gene is TRBJ1-4, the V gene TRBV19; TRBD1 matches 7 bases. The CDR3 sequence is 14 residues long. CDR1 and CDR2 (germline): LNHDA, SQIVND (reference sequence). V was pared by 4 bases and J by 4 bases, with 3 bases of the junction left unmatched.

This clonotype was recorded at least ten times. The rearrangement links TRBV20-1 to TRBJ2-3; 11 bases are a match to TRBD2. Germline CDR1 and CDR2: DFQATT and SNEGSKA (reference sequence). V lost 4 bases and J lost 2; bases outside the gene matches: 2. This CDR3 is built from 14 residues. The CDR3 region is CSATTSGDTDTQYF. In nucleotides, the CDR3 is TGCAGTGCTACGACTAGCGGGGACACAGATACGCAGTATTTT.

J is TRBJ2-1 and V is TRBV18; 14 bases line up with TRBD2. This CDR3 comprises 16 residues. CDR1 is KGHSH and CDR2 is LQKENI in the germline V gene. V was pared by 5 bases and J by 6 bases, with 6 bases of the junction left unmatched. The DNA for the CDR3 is TGTGCCAGCTCAACATGGACTAGCGGGAGGTCCAATGAGCAGTTCTTC. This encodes CASSTWTSGRSNEQFF. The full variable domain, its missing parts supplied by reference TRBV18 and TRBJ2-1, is NAGVMQNPRHLVRRRGQEARLRCSPMKGHSHVYWYRQLPEEGLKFMVYLQKENIIDESGMPKERFSAEFPKEGPSILRIQQVVRGDSAAYFCASSTWTSGRSNEQFFGPGTRLTVL.

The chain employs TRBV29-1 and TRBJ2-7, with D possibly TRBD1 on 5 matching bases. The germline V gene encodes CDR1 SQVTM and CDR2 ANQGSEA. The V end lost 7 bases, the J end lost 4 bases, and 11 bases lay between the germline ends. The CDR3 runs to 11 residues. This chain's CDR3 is CSALQEYEQYF. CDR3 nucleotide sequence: TGCAGCGCCTTACAGGAATACGAGCAGTACTTC.

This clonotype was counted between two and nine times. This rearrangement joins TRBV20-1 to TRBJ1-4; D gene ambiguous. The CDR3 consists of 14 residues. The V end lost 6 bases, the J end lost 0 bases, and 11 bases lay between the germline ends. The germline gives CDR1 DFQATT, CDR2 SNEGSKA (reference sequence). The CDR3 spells CSARRTATNEKLFF. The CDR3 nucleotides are TGCAGTGCGAGGAGGACGGCAACTAATGAAAAACTGTTTTTT.

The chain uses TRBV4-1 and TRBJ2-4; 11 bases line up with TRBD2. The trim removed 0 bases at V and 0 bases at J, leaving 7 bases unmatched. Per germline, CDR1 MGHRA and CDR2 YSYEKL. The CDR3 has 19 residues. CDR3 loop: CASSQDWGLAELAKNIQYF. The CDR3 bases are TGCGCCAGCAGCCAAGATTGGGGACTAGCGGAGTTAGCCAAAAACATTCAGTACTTC.

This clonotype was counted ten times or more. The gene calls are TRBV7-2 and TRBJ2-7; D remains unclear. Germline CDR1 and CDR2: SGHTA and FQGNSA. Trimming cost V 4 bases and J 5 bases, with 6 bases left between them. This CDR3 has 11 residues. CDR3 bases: TGTGCCAGCAGCTCAGGAGACGAGCAGTACTTC. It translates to CASSSGDEQYF.

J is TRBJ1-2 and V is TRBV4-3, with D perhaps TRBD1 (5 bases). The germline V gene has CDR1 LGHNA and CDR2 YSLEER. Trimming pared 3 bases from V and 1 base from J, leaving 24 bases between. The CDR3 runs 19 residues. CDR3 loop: CASSQSRVGLAGRNYGYTF. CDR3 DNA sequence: TGCGCCAGCAGCCAGTCCAGGGTAGGGTTGGCAGGCCGTAACTATGGCTACACCTTC.

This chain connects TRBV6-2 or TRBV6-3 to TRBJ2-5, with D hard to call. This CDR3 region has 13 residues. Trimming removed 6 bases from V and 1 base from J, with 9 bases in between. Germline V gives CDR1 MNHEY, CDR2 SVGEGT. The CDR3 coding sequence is TGTGCCAGCAGCTTAAGCACCCAAGAGACCCAGTACTTC. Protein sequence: CASSLSTQETQYF.